The 3 T cell receptor beta chains below all came from one sample that was sequenced in a study of cytomegalovirus exposure and HLA in healthy donors. PCR employed 60 Vbeta and 13 Jbeta primers. Profiled with immunoSEQ multiplex PCR; TCRdb holds only in-frame clones, not every one. The sample has 98,000 or so clones; around a tenth are singletons. The source material was PBMCs. Every receptor here comes from a middle-aged man in good health and CMV-seropositive.

The chain links TRBV15 to TRBJ1-2, with a possible D match to TRBD1 (5 bases). Trimming cost V 0 bases and J 6 bases, with 14 bases left between them. The CDR3 spans 15 residues. The germline V gene has CDR1 LNHNV and CDR2 YYDKDF (reference sequence). CDR3 amino acids: CATSRDAGFPNGYTF. CDR3 sequence (DNA): TGTGCCACCAGCAGAGATGCAGGGTTCCCTAATGGCTACACCTTC.

This rearrangement joins TRBV7-9 to TRBJ2-1; D is uncertain. CDR1 and CDR2 from the germline V gene are SEHNR and FQNEAQ (reference sequence). V lost 3 bases to trimming and J lost 4 bases, with 13 bases between them. The CDR3 consists of 15 residues. The DNA for the CDR3 is TGTGCCAGCAGCTTGGCGGCCCCTCCTTACAATGAGCAGTTCTTC. It codes for CASSLAAPPYNEQFF. Variable domain in full (rest from reference TRBV7-9 and TRBJ2-1): DTGVSQNPRHKITKRGQNVTFRCDPISEHNRLYWYRQTLGQGPEFLTYFQNEAQLEKSRLLSDRFSAERPKGSFSTLEIQRTEQGDSAMYLCASSLAAPPYNEQFFGPGTRLTVL.

This clone was detected only a few times. The rearrangement joins TRBV4-2 to TRBJ2-1; maybe TRBD2 (6 bases). CDR1 and CDR2 from the germline V gene are LGHNA and YNFKEQ. V shed 1 base and J shed 2 bases, with 9 bases lying between them. The CDR3 has 15 amino acids. The CDR3 nucleotides are TGTGCCAGCAGCCAAGGGTGGGAGGCCTACAATGAGCAGTTCTTC. It yields the protein CASSQGWEAYNEQFF.